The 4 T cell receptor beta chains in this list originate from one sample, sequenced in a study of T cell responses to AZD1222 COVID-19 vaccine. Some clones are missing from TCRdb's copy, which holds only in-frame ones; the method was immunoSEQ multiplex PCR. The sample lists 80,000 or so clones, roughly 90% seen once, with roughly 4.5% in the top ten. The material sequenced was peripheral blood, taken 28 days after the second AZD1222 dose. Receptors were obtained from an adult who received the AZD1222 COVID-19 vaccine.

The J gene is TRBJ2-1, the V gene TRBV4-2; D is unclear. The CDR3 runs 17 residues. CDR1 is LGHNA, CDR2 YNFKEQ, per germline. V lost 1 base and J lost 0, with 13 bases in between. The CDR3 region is CASSQGPPGSSYNEQFF. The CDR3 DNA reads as TGTGCCAGCAGCCAAGGGCCACCGGGTAGCTCCTACAATGAGCAGTTCTTC.

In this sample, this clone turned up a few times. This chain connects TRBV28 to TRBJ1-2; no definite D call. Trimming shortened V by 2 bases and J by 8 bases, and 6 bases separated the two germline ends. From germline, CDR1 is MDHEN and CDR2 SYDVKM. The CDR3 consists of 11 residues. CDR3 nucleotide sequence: TGTGCCAGCAGTTTACTTTCCGGCTACACCTTC. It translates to CASSLLSGYTF.

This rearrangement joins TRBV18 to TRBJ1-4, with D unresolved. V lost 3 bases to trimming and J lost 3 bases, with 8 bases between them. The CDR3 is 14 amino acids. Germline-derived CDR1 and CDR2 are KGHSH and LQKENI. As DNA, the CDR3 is TGTGCCAGCTCACCCGTAGTGTCTAATGAAAAACTGTTTTTT. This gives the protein CASSPVVSNEKLFF.

The CDR3 loop is CASSLRLGGAYNEQFF. The CDR3 DNA sequence: TGCGCCAGCAGCTTGCGTTTGGGTGGGGCCTACAATGAGCAGTTCTTC. V usage is TRBV5-1 and J usage is TRBJ2-1; D remains ambiguous. The CDR3 consists of 16 residues. Germline V gene lookup returns CDR1 SGHRS and CDR2 YFSETQ. V was pared by 1 base and J by 2 bases, with 13 bases between.